This T cell receptor beta chain comes out of a study of graft-versus-host responses after intestinal transplantation (dated by TCRdb to 2020 to 2022). General notes on the study: The transplants that recipients received were multivisceral, liver-intestinal, or isolated intestinal. A peak of at least 4% donor T cells among recipient peripheral blood mononuclear cells was the definition used for donor T cell macrochimerism. All recipients received anti-thymocyte globulin induction followed by maintenance tacrolimus and steroids for about three years. Of the 20 to 25 intestinal transplant recipients enrolled in the cohort, one of whom was a retransplant, 3 patients without pretransplant specimens were excluded. To identify alloreactive clones, pre-transplant mixed lymphocyte reaction products were sequenced and then compared with unstimulated pre-transplant donor and recipient T cells. Instead of going to the commercial service, samples from a few later patients were sequenced in-house on an Illumina MiSeq and processed with MiXCR. After intestinal transplantation, graft-versus-host and host-versus-graft alloreactive T cell clones were followed in the graft, circulation and bone marrow using bulk TCR-beta CDR3 sequencing.

A remark on this clone: Which antigen it targets is not known. No quality values exist for individual bases; no much larger clone is one base distant.

Blood samples were collected up to 4 times in the first month after transplant and then at least monthly when available. Library preparation used the immunoSEQ multiplex PCR assay. Adaptive Biotechnologies carried out high-throughput TCR-beta CDR3 sequencing of genomic DNA for most patients. The authors' pipeline ran thus. TCR sequencing data for some 17 patients were retrieved from Adaptive's ImmunoSEQ software; a few other patients were processed with MiXCR and VDJtools. CDR3 nucleotide sequences shared between donor and recipient were removed because their origin could not be assigned. To be classed as alloreactive, a clone needed at least 2-fold expansion over unstimulated cells and a minimum CFSE-low frequency of 0.002% (template counts) or 0.001% (read counts). Mappable clones were those detected in sequenced pre-transplant spleen, lymph node, or MLR CFSE-low populations of the donor or recipient. The cumulative frequency of alloreactive clones was calculated as a percentage of all sequences, weighted by copy number. TCRdb mirrors the immuneACCESS table, restricted to in-frame sequences. Some clones are absent from its copies; in checked studies, under half trace to an unresolved V gene, and the reason for the others is unknown. That table supplies the V and J calls and clone size; D and trimming were determined from the DNA. Recorded for this sample are some 40,000 clones; 90% to 95% of them occurred a single time. The ten largest clones add up to roughly 4% of the sample.

Reading from cysteine to phenylalanine, the CDR3 counts 16 amino acids. Of the read, only the CDR3 DNA is kept; its 48 bases are in frame from base 1. The germline V gene supplies CDR1 SQVTM and CDR2 ANQGSEA. Trimmed from V: 1 base; trimmed from J: 7 bases; junction bases lacking a gene match: 13. General conclusions and limits of the study: The conclusions were limited by the relatively low number and heterogeneity of the intestinal transplant patients. Peak levels of circulating GvH clones were associated with declines in HvG clones early after transplant. GvH clones were detected in recipient bone marrow, and some of these GvH clones were observed earlier in ileal mucosa or blood, consistent with an intestinal mucosal origin. High GvH to HvG T cell clonal ratios were observed in the allografts of patients with donor T cell macrochimerism.

The specimen was PBMCs, collected 734 days after intestinal transplantation. The chain joins TRBV29-1 to TRBJ2-7; the junction holds 10 bases that match TRBD2. The sequence derives from a human patient who received an intestinal transplant, so some T cells may come from the graft donor. In nucleotide form, the sequence is TGCAGCGTTGAAGGCGGCAGCGGGAGGGGGCAAGGTGAGCAGTACTTC. Translation gives CSVEGGSGRGQGEQYF.